What follows are 17 T cell receptor beta chains derived from one specimen sequenced in a study of CD8 T cells in ankylosing spondylitis. TCRdb reprocessed the 5' RACE reads via MiXCR and lists one record per CDR3 protein. The sample holds about 250,000 distinct CDR3 sequences, over 9.5% seen once. The sample consisted of blood, either unsorted or a sorted T cell fraction (not recorded which). The receptors stem from a male donor with ankylosing spondylitis or in good health (not recorded which).

V gene TRBV21-1 combines with J gene TRBJ1-5. TRBV21-1 is a pseudogene segment. This CDR3 region has 17 residues. As DNA, the CDR3 is TGTGCCAGCAGCAAAATTGGAAAACGGCTTCTAAATCAGCCCCAGCATTTT. This sequence encodes CASSKIGKRLLNQPQHF.

DNA for the CDR3: TGTGCCAGCAGCCCCGGGGGTGGGGGCCTAAACCGGAATAAGCAGTTCTTC. Amino acid sequence: CASSPGGGGLNRNKQFF. J is TRBJ2-1 and V is TRBV7-7, with D perhaps being TRBD1 or TRBD2 (6 bases each). The CDR3 loop spans 17 amino acids. Germline assignment: CDR1 SSHAT and CDR2 FNYEAQ (reference sequence). Between the trimmed V and J ends, which lost 5 bases and 11 bases, there was a span of 28 bases.

This clonotype was seen only a few times. The genes are TRBV2 and TRBJ2-7, with 9 positions matching TRBD2. After removal of 6 bases from V and 3 bases from J, the junction contained 6 bases not matched to a gene. Germline-derived CDR1 and CDR2 are SNHLY and FYNNEI. This CDR3 has 14 residues. CDR3 DNA: TGTGCCAGCAGCCTCTCTAGCGGGATCTACGAGCAGTACTTC. Amino acid sequence: CASSLSSGIYEQYF.

This clonotype was found many times. V gene TRBV4-1 combines with J gene TRBJ1-1; D not resolved. V was shortened by 3 bases and J by 5 bases, with 4 bases between the two germline ends. Germline V gene sequence: CDR1 MGHRA, CDR2 YSYEKL. The CDR3 loop spans 11 amino acids. CDR3 sequence reads: CASSHGTEAFF. The CDR3 DNA is TGCGCCAGCAGCCATGGGACTGAAGCTTTCTTT.

This clonotype was detected many times. V is TRBV5-1 and J is TRBJ2-1; 8 bases are a match to TRBD2. Germline CDR1 reads SGHRS; CDR2 reads YFSETQ. The CDR3 extends over 17 amino acids. J gave up 4 bases and V 2 bases, and 11 bases lay outside the gene matches. The CDR3 here is CASSLNPRGGDYNEQFF. The CDR3 region has the DNA TGCGCCAGCAGCTTAAATCCCCGGGGGGGGGATTACAATGAGCAGTTCTTC.

This clonotype came up many times. CDR3 sequence (DNA): TGTGCCACCAGCAGGGGCAGAAGCACAGATACGCAGTATTTT. Translation: CATSRGRSTDTQYF. The chain recombines TRBV15 with TRBJ2-3, with D uncertain. Trimming removed 3 bases at V and 0 bases at J, with 7 bases between. The CDR3 consists of 14 residues. Looked up from germline, CDR1 is LNHNV and CDR2 is YYDKDF (reference sequence).

This clonotype was observed at least ten times. The V gene is TRBV5-1, the J gene TRBJ2-2; 7 positions agree with TRBD1. CDR1 is SGHRS and CDR2 is YFSETQ in the germline V gene. The CDR3 runs to 13 residues. The junction had 2 bases not matched to a gene; V was cut back by 4 bases and J by 5 bases. CDR3 amino acids: CASSVDRTGELFF. For the CDR3, the DNA is TGCGCCAGCAGCGTGGACAGGACCGGGGAGCTGTTTTTT.

V and J are TRBV5-1 and TRBJ2-3, with D unresolved. Trimming took 0 bases from V and 0 from J, leaving 8 bases between them. The germline V gene has CDR1 SGHRS and CDR2 YFSETQ. CDR3 size: 15 residues. CDR3 loop: CASSLEAQSTDTQYF. In DNA, the CDR3 is TGCGCCAGCAGCTTGGAAGCCCAGAGCACAGATACGCAGTATTTT. The full variable domain, its missing parts supplied by reference TRBV5-1 and TRBJ2-3, is KAGVTQTPRYLIKTRGQQVTLSCSPISGHRSVSWYQQTPGQGLQFLFEYFSETQRNKGNFPGRFSGRQFSNSRSEMNVSTLELGDSALYLCASSLEAQSTDTQYFGPGTRLTVL.

This clonotype was detected ten times or more. The gene calls are TRBV20-1 and TRBJ2-5; perhaps TRBD1 as D (6 bases). Germline loops: CDR1 DFQATT, CDR2 SNEGSKA (reference sequence). Trimming took off 0 bases at V and 9 bases at J, with 14 bases between the two ends. This CDR3 has 13 amino acids. The CDR3 region is CSARDTQKGAQYF. CDR3 DNA: TGCAGTGCTAGAGATACTCAGAAGGGGGCCCAGTACTTC.

This clonotype showed up just a few times. The chain has TRBV12-3 or TRBV12-4 and TRBJ2-1; 9 bases align to TRBD2. The CDR3 is made up of 16 amino acids. V dropped 6 bases and J dropped 5; count of bases not matched to a gene: 11. The CDR3: CASSPLRAGGNNEQFF. In nucleotides, the CDR3 is TGTGCCAGCAGCCCCCTTCGAGCGGGAGGCAACAATGAGCAGTTCTTC.

This clonotype was observed many times. The V call is TRBV29-1, the J call TRBJ1-4; 8 nucleotides agree with TRBD1. The CDR3 loop spans 12 amino acids. The V segment lost 6 bases and the J segment 5 bases; nucleotides outside the gene matches: 2. CDR1 is SQVTM and CDR2 is ANQGSEA in the germline V gene. CDR3 nucleotide sequence: TGCAGCGTCCGGACAGGGAATGAAAAACTGTTTTTT. Translated, it gives CSVRTGNEKLFF.

As regards this clonotype: A clone one base away is much larger, so this may be a read error. The chain couples TRBV30 to TRBJ2-2; 8 nucleotides align to TRBD2. Germline values: CDR1 GTSNPN, CDR2 SVGIG (reference sequence). The CDR3 is made up of 16 amino acids. The CDR3 nucleotides read TGTGCCTGGAGTGGACTAGCGAAGGAACAAACCGGGGCGCTGTTTTTT. The encoded protein is CAWSGLAKEQTGALFF.

This clonotype was detected ten times or more. This rearrangement joins TRBV5-1 to TRBJ2-1; 9 bases agree with TRBD2. Germline V gene lookup returns CDR1 SGHRS and CDR2 YFSETQ. V dropped 0 bases and J dropped 5; count of bases not matched to a gene: 6. The CDR3 runs 16 residues. The CDR3 region is CASSLAATSGHNEQFF. The CDR3 DNA is TGCGCCAGCAGCTTGGCAGCGACTAGCGGACACAATGAGCAGTTCTTC. Full variable domain (outside the CDR3, taken from reference TRBV5-1 and TRBJ2-1): KAGVTQTPRYLIKTRGQQVTLSCSPISGHRSVSWYQQTPGQGLQFLFEYFSETQRNKGNFPGRFSGRQFSNSRSEMNVSTLELGDSALYLCASSLAATSGHNEQFFGPGTRLTVL.

This clonotype showed up many times. The chain is built from TRBV4-2 and TRBJ1-1; D is unresolved. CDR3 size: 14 residues. Deletions cut 4 bases from V and 1 base from J, with 10 bases between. CDR1 is LGHNA and CDR2 is YNFKEQ in the germline V gene. The CDR3 loop is CASSLPAKNTEAFF. The CDR3 coding sequence is TGTGCCAGCAGCCTTCCGGCCAAGAACACTGAAGCTTTCTTT.

This clonotype was detected a few times. This chain uses TRBV27 with TRBJ2-7; D call uncertain. The germline V gene has CDR1 MNHEY and CDR2 SMNVEV (reference sequence). The CDR3 consists of 15 residues. The ends were cut back, 5 bases at V and 1 base at J, with 15 bases in the middle. The CDR3 spells CASSPASGNSYEQYF. The CDR3 DNA reads as TGTGCCAGCAGTCCGGCGTCGGGCAATTCCTACGAGCAGTACTTC.

This clonotype was seen a handful of times. This sequence joins TRBV6-1 and TRBJ2-7, with D perhaps matching TRBD2 (7 bases). V was cut by 5 bases and J by 5 bases, with 22 bases left in between. The germline V gene encodes CDR1 MNHNS and CDR2 SASEGT. There are 16 residues in the CDR3. The CDR3 DNA reads as TGTGCCAGCAGTCGGAGAGGCGGGGGCGCTTATGACGAGCAGTACTTC. Protein: CASSRRGGGAYDEQYF.

The chain combines TRBV2 with TRBJ1-1; weak D call: TRBD1 (5 bases). CDR1 is SNHLY and CDR2 is FYNNEI in the germline V gene. The CDR3 has 18 amino acids. The CDR3 sequence is CTCSSHTAGGSSNTEAFF. In DNA form, the CDR3 reads TGTACCTGCAGTTCCCACACCGCGGGGGGGTCCTCGAACACTGAAGCTTTCTTT. The full variable domain, its missing parts supplied by reference TRBV2 and TRBJ1-1, is EPEVTQTPSHQVTQMGQEVILRCVPISNHLYFYWYRQILGQKVEFLVSFYNNEISEKSEIFDDQFSVERPDGSNFTLKIRSTKLEDSAMYFCTCSSHTAGGSSNTEAFFGQGTRLTVV.